This TCR beta chain comes out of a study of cytotoxic CD8 clonotypes in ibrutinib-treated CLL. Germline values: CDR1 SNHLY, CDR2 FYNNEI. This CDR3 spans 14 amino acids. Trimming pared 6 bases from V and 1 base from J, leaving 10 bases between. Method: immunoSEQ multiplex PCR; TCRdb's copy keeps in-frame clones and lacks some. In the table there are about 130,000 clones, 75% to 90% of which are singletons. Material: PBMCs, obtained after 24 months of ibrutinib treatment. The sequence was obtained from a human donor with chronic lymphocytic leukemia. The chain carries TRBV2 and TRBJ1-3; a possible D gene is TRBD1 (6 bases). CDR3 protein: CASREQGSGNTIYF. As DNA, the CDR3 is TGTGCCAGCAGAGAACAGGGATCTGGAAACACCATATATTTT.